Sequencing of this T cell receptor (beta chain) was carried out in a study of CD8+ T cells in alopecia areata. Study details: Twice daily, treated patients received 5 to 10 mg of oral tofacitinib. Study-level results: TCRs were shared less clearly across patients than in mice, possibly for HLA-related reasons.

CDR3 length equals 13 residues. The germline gives CDR1 GTSNPN, CDR2 SVGIG (reference sequence). Trimming cost V 2 bases and J 4 bases, with 12 bases left between them. Sequencing templates came from extracted RNA that was reverse transcribed into cDNA. Profiling relied on immunoSEQ multiplex PCR, and the TCRdb table lists in-frame clones only, not all of them. The sample holds about 190,000 clones, 60% seen once. As to treatment: oral pan-JAK inhibitor, 5-10 mg twice daily. This clone turned up a few times. Its cognate antigen is unknown. Sequencing used CD4+ T cells sorted from blood, obtained at week 24, from a patient treated with tofacitinib. This clonotype originated in a human donor with alopecia areata. The V and J genes are TRBV30 and TRBJ2-7, with a tentative D call TRBD1 (5 bases). Here the CDR3 reads CAWSHGRVYEQYF. CDR3 DNA sequence: TGTGCCTGGAGTCATGGCAGGGTGTACGAGCAGTACTTC.